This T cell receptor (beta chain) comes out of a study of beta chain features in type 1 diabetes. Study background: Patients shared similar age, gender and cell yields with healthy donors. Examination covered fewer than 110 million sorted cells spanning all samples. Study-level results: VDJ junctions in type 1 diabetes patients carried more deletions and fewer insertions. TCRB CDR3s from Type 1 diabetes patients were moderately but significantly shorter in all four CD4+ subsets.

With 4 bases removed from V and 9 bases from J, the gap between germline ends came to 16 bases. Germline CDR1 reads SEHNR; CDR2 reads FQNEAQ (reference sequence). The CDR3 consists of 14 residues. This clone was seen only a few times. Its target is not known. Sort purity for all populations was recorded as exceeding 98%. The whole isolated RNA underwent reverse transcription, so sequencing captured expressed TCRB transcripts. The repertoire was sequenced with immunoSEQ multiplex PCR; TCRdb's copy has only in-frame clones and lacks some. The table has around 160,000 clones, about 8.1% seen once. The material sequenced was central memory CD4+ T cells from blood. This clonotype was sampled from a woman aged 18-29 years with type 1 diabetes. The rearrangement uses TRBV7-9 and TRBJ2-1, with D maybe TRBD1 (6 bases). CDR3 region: CASSSGEHWGEQFF. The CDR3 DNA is TGTGCCAGCAGCTCAGGGGAACACTGGGGTGAGCAGTTCTTC. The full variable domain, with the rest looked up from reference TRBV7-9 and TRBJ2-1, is DTGVSQNPRHKITKRGQNVTFRCDPISEHNRLYWYRQTLGQGPEFLTYFQNEAQLEKSRLLSDRFSAERPKGSFSTLEIQRTEQGDSAMYLCASSSGEHWGEQFFGPGTRLTVL.